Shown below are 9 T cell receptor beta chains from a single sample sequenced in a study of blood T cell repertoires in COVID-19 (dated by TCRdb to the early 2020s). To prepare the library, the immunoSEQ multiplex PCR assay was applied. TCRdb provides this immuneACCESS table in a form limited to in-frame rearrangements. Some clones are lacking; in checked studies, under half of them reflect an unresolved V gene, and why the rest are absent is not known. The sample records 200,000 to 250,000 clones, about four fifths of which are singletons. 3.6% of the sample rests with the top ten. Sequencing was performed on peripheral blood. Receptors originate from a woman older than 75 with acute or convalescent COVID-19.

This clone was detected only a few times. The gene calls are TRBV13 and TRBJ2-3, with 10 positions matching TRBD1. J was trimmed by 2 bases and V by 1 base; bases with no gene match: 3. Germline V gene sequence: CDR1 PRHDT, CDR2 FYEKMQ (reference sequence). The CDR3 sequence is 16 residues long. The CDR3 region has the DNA TGTGCCAGCAGCTTAGTGGGGACAGGGGCCACAGATACGCAGTATTTT. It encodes CASSLVGTGATDTQYF.

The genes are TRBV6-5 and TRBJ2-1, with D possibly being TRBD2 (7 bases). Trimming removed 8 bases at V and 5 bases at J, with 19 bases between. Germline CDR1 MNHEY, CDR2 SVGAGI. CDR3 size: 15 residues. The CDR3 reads CASAGGQGPNNEQFF. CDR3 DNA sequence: TGTGCCAGCGCCGGGGGGCAGGGACCAAACAATGAGCAGTTCTTC.

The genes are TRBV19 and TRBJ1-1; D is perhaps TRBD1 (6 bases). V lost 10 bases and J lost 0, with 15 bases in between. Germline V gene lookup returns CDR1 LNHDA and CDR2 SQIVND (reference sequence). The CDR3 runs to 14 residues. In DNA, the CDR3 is TGTGCCACTACCAGGGGAGGGCTGAACACTGAAGCTTTCTTT. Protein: CATTRGGLNTEAFF.

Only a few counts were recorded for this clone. In nucleotides, the CDR3 is TGTGCCAGCAGCCCCCGCGGGGGGGACTACAATGAGCAGTTCTTC. Protein sequence: CASSPRGGDYNEQFF. This chain joins TRBV3-1 (or the pseudogene TRBV3-2) and TRBJ2-1; TRBD2 aligns across 9 bases. V gave up 4 bases and J gave up 3 bases; unmatched junction bases: 4. This CDR3 region has 15 residues. The germline V gene encodes CDR1 LGHDT and CDR2 YNNKEL (reference sequence).

CDR3 sequence: CASSLEQGAGGYTF. In DNA form, the CDR3 reads TGTGCCAGCAGCTTGGAGCAGGGGGCCGGTGGCTACACCTTC. The gene calls are TRBV5-4 and TRBJ1-2, with 8 positions matching TRBD1. V dropped 0 bases and J dropped 7; count of bases not matched to a gene: 5. The CDR3 is made up of 14 amino acids. CDR1 is SGHNT, CDR2 YYREEE, per germline (reference sequence).

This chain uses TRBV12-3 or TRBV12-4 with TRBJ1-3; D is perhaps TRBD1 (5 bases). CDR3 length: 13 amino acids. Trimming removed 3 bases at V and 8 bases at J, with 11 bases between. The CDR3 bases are TGTGCCAGCAGTTTCGTCAGGGAGGACACCATATATTTT. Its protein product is CASSFVREDTIYF.

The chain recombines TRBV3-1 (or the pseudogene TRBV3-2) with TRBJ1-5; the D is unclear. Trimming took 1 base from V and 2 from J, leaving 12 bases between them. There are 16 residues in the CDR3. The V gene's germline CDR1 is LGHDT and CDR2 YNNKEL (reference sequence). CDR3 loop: CASSQGTGKGNQPQHF. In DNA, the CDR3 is TGTGCCAGCAGCCAAGGTACGGGGAAGGGCAATCAGCCCCAGCATTTT.

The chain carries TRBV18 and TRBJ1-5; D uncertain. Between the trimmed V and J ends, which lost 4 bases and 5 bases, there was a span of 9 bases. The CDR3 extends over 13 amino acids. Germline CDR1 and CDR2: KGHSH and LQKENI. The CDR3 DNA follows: TGTGCCAGCTCACTAACGATAGATCAGCCCCAGCATTTT. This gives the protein CASSLTIDQPQHF.

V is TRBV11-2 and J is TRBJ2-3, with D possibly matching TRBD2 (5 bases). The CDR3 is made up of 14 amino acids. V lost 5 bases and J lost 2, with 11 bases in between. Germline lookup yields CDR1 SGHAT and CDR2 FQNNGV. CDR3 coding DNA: TGTGCCAGCAGCCCTGGAGGCGTCACAGATACGCAGTATTTT. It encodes CASSPGGVTDTQYF. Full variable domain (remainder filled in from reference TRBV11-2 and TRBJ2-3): EAGVAQSPRYKIIEKRQSVAFWCNPISGHATLYWYQQILGQGPKLLIQFQNNGVVDDSQLPKDRFSAERLKGVDSTLKIQPAKLEDSAVYLCASSPGGVTDTQYFGPGTRLTVL.